The rows below give T cell receptor beta chains drawn from one sample of a study of regulatory T cells in long-lasting Graves disease. TCRdb fed the multiplex PCR reads into MiXCR, producing one record per CDR3 protein. In the table there are 550,000 to 600,000 distinct CDR3 sequences, about 15% of which are singletons. The sample also formed part of further work on T cells in Graves' hyperthyroidism and ophthalmopathy.

Sample: peripheral blood mononuclear cells (PBMCs), taken at new diagnosis, from a patient treated with antithyroid drugs. The receptors stem from a man younger than 35 with Graves disease. CDR3s include the opening cysteine and the closing phenylalanine or tryptophan. Fields, in order: V gene, D gene, clone size, J gene, CDR3 protein, CDR3 DNA. A D gene is named only where the DNA matches it firmly. Not every row has a clone size; where given, it reads once, few, many or a size class.

>TRBV12-3/TRBV12-4|-|many|TRBJ2-5
CASSLSEGKGTQYF
TGTGCCAGCAGTTTGTCTGAGGGGAAGGGGACCCAGTACTTC
>TRBV5-1|-|-|TRBJ2-2
CASGNSSGTAGELFF
TGCGCCAGCGGCAACTCGAGCGGGACAGCCGGGGAGCTGTTTTTT
>TRBV10-2|-|many|TRBJ1-1
CASSESGGTEAFF
TGTGCCAGCAGTGAATCTGGGGGGACTGAAGCTTTCTTT
>TRBV18|-|many|TRBJ2-7
CASSPPSGSSYEQYF
TGTGCCAGCAGTCCCCCATCGGGCAGCTCCTACGAGCAGTACTTC
>TRBV7-3|-|-|TRBJ2-1
CASSATPVNEQFF
TGTGCCAGCAGCGCCACACCTGTTAATGAGCAGTTCTTC
>TRBV7-2|-|many|TRBJ2-7
CASSPWRVSYEQYF
TGTGCCAGCAGCCCGTGGAGGGTTAGCTACGAGCAGTACTTC
>TRBV5-1|-|many|TRBJ1-2
CASSLGGRNGYTF
TGCGCCAGCAGCTTGGGGGGGCGCAATGGCTACACCTTC
>TRBV18|-|-|TRBJ2-1
CASSPLGDGYNEQFF
TGTGCCAGCTCACCTCTAGGGGACGGTTACAATGAGCAGTTCTTC
>TRBV5-1|TRBD1|many|TRBJ2-3
CASRGSTGADTQYF
TGCGCCAGCAGGGGGTCGACAGGGGCAGATACGCAGTATTTT
>TRBV5-4|TRBD2|-|TRBJ2-1
CASSLGLAGLNNEQFF
TGTGCCAGCAGCTTGGGACTAGCGGGCCTTAACAATGAGCAGTTCTTC
>TRBV11-1|TRBD2|many|TRBJ2-3
CASSPARTSGGIFTDTQYF
TGTGCCAGCAGCCCAGCTCGGACTAGCGGCGGGATATTCACAGATACGCAGTATTTT
>TRBV15|-|many|TRBJ1-1
CATSREQNTEAFF
TGTGCCACCAGCAGAGAACAGAACACTGAAGCTTTCTTT
>TRBV2|-|many|TRBJ2-7
CASSDTRLYEQYF
TGTGCCAGCAGTGATACTCGACTCTACGAGCAGTACTTC
>TRBV7-9|-|many|TRBJ2-7
CASSYPGDIQYF
TGTGCCAGCAGCTACCCCGGGGACATACAGTACTTC
>TRBV27|-|few|TRBJ2-4
CASSLGRRQYF
TGTGCCAGCAGTTTGGGACGCAGGCAGTACTTC
>TRBV12-3/TRBV12-4|-|many|TRBJ2-1
CASSSPRRANLGARDEQFF
TGTGCCAGCAGTTCCCCACGTCGTGCCAACCTGGGGGCTCGGGATGAGCAGTTCTTC
>TRBV27|TRBD1|-|TRBJ1-2
CASSPGGGIGSYGYTF
TGTGCCAGCAGTCCAGGAGGGGGCATAGGTAGCTATGGCTACACCTTC
>TRBV4-1|-|-|TRBJ1-4
CASSPWAGEKLFF
TGCGCCAGCAGCCCGTGGGCAGGGGAAAAACTGTTTTTT
>TRBV9|-|-|TRBJ2-7
CASSVEQVAYEQYF
TGTGCCAGCAGCGTAGAACAGGTTGCCTACGAGCAGTACTTC
>TRBV10-1|TRBD1|many|TRBJ2-7
CASSDPEGTVYEQYF
TGCGCCAGCAGTGACCCGGAAGGGACAGTCTACGAGCAGTACTTC
>TRBV7-9|-|-|TRBJ2-3
CASTWGDTDTQYF
TGTGCCAGCACCTGGGGGGACACAGATACGCAGTATTTT
>TRBV2|TRBD1|many|TRBJ2-7
CASRGTAYEQYF
TGTGCCAGCAGAGGGACAGCCTACGAGCAGTACTTC
>TRBV6-2/TRBV6-3|TRBD2|few|TRBJ2-7
CASIRRESGRDEQYF
TGTGCCAGCATTCGACGGGAAAGCGGGAGAGACGAGCAGTACTTC
>TRBV28|TRBD1|many|TRBJ1-2
CATGTGNYGYTF
TGTGCCACAGGGACAGGGAACTATGGCTACACCTTC
>TRBV20-1|-|-|TRBJ2-5
CSASKGFLQETQYF
TGCAGTGCTAGTAAGGGGTTTCTTCAAGAGACCCAGTACTTC
>TRBV30|TRBD1|many|TRBJ2-4
CAWTGGVPGRDIQYF
TGTGCCTGGACAGGGGGCGTACCGGGTAGGGACATTCAGTACTTC
>TRBV12-3/TRBV12-4|TRBD2|many|TRBJ2-7
CASSQRDGSYEQYF
TGTGCCAGCAGTCAGCGGGACGGCTCCTACGAGCAGTACTTC
>TRBV27|-|few|TRBJ2-5
CASSFRGANQETQYF
TGTGCCAGCAGTTTCCGAGGAGCTAACCAAGAGACCCAGTACTTC
>TRBV6-1|TRBD1|-|TRBJ1-5
CASRPGTGGIQPQHF
TGTGCCAGCAGGCCCGGGACAGGGGGTATTCAGCCCCAGCATTTT
>TRBV5-1|TRBD1|few|TRBJ2-1
CASTGTRGLDDNEQFF
TGCGCCAGCACTGGGACCAGGGGGTTAGATGACAATGAGCAGTTCTTC
>TRBV27|-|many|TRBJ2-1
CASSLRNNEQFF
TGTGCCAGCAGTTTAAGGAACAATGAGCAGTTCTTC
>TRBV11-2|TRBD1|many|TRBJ2-4
CASSLTGPLAKNIQYF
TGTGCCAGCAGCTTGACAGGGCCTTTAGCCAAAAACATTCAGTACTTC
>TRBV13|TRBD2|many|TRBJ2-1
CASSHLAGVNNEQFF
TGTGCCAGCAGCCATCTAGCGGGAGTGAACAATGAGCAGTTCTTC
>TRBV5-1|-|few|TRBJ2-5
CASSLAGGQEETQYF
TGCGCCAGCAGCTTGGCCGGAGGGCAGGAAGAGACCCAGTACTTC
>TRBV6-1|-|-|TRBJ2-6
CASSAPGVGSGANVLTF
TGTGCCAGCAGTGCCCCGGGGGTAGGTTCCGGGGCCAACGTCCTGACTTTC
>TRBV3-1|-|few|TRBJ1-2
CASSQDPGLASYGYTF
TGTGCCAGCAGCCAAGATCCAGGGTTGGCTAGCTATGGCTACACCTTC
>TRBV20-1|-|few|TRBJ1-2
CSASIRITNYGYTF
TGCAGTGCTTCTATCAGGATTACTAACTATGGCTACACCTTC
>TRBV5-1|-|-|TRBJ2-3
CASSFKRDTQCF
TGCGCCAGCAGCTTCAAAAGAGATACGCAGTGTTTT
>TRBV24-1|-|many|TRBJ2-1
CATSEEDPGAYNEQFF
TGTGCCACCAGTGAGGAAGACCCGGGGGCTTACAATGAGCAGTTCTTC
>TRBV4-2|TRBD2|-|TRBJ2-5
CASSQDLVSGRAEETQYF
TGTGCCAGCAGCCAAGATCTGGTTAGCGGGAGGGCCGAAGAGACCCAGTACTTC
>TRBV10-3|-|-|TRBJ2-3
CAIRDAGEGVTDTQYF
TGTGCCATCAGGGACGCAGGGGAAGGGGTCACAGATACGCAGTATTTT
>TRBV3-1|-|-|TRBJ1-2
CASSPHAAAGVNYGYTF
TGTGCCAGCAGCCCACACGCGGCGGCAGGGGTTAACTATGGCTACACCTTC
>TRBV12-3/TRBV12-4|-|many|TRBJ1-1
CASRDENTEAFF
TGTGCCAGCAGAGACGAGAACACTGAAGCTTTCTTT
>TRBV4-2|-|-|TRBJ2-7
CASSQESGVAGGYEQYF
TGTGCCAGCAGCCAAGAATCGGGAGTGGCCGGGGGCTACGAGCAGTACTTC
>TRBV20-1|-|many|TRBJ2-5
CSAGKRGVGEETQYF
TGCAGTGCAGGAAAAAGGGGGGTGGGGGAGGAGACCCAGTACTTC